Described below is a single T cell receptor (beta chain) sequence and its context. What it binds is unknown. The isolated RNA, all of it, was reverse transcribed, so expressed TCRB transcripts were what got sequenced. Assay used: immunoSEQ multiplex PCR; TCRdb lists only in-frame clones, some missing. The sample has roughly 290,000 clones, over 14% seen once; the top ten hold less than 0.02%. These data come from a study of beta chain features in type 1 diabetes. Study at large: Researchers looked at roughly 110 million sorted cells across all samples. Overall study findings and caveats: TCRB CDR3 length was moderately but significantly reduced in all four CD4+ subsets of Type 1 diabetes patients. A potential PCR bias toward shorter templates would be equal in patient and control samples.

Trimming took 6 bases from V and 4 from J; bases not matched to a gene: 7. Germline values: CDR1 KGHSH, CDR2 LQKENI. The CDR3 totals 15 residues. There was one heparinised blood draw per donor, averaging roughly 110 mL. Isolation of CD4+ naive, central memory, regulatory and stem cell-like memory cells was achieved by sorting via CD45RO/CCR7/CD25/CD127/CD95/CD27. The specimen sequenced was naive CD4+ T cells from blood. This receptor was identified in a man younger than 35 with type 1 diabetes. The gene calls are TRBV18 and TRBJ1-2, with TRBD1 matching over 11 bases. CDR3 residues: CASSPGTGGTYGYTF. CDR3 nucleotide sequence: TGTGCCAGCTCCCCCGGGACAGGGGGGACCTATGGCTACACCTTC.